Shown below are 20 T cell receptor beta chains from a single sample sequenced in a study of T cells in Graves' hyperthyroidism and ophthalmopathy. TCR beta CDR3 regions were amplified from RNA transcripts. During a first-round RT-PCR of the TCR CDR3, the HTBI primer set was used. From the multiplex PCR reads, TCRdb called clonotypes with MiXCR, one entry per CDR3 protein. The sample holds approximately 58,000 distinct CDR3 sequences, roughly 52% seen once. Sequenced: blood. The receptors shown here come from a woman between 25 and 40 years old with Graves' ophthalmopathy.

The table lists this clonotype with many counts. The chain recombines TRBV20-1 with TRBJ2-1, with 14 bases fitting TRBD2. This CDR3 comprises 15 residues. Germline CDR1 and CDR2: DFQATT and SNEGSKA (reference sequence). V shed 6 bases and J 6 bases; nucleotides not matched to a gene: 7. The CDR3 reads CSATGLAGVFNEQFF. CDR3 DNA sequence: TGCAGTGCAACGGGACTAGCGGGAGTGTTCAATGAGCAGTTCTTC.

This clonotype has a count of ten or more. The chain has TRBV27 and TRBJ1-5; D not certain. Per the germline V gene, CDR1 is MNHEY and CDR2 is SMNVEV (reference sequence). The CDR3 is 14 amino acids. V lost 8 bases and J lost 0, with 11 bases in between. The CDR3 region is CASPGVDSNQPQHF. CDR3 coding DNA: TGTGCCAGCCCTGGGGTGGATAGCAATCAGCCCCAGCATTTT.

This clonotype was observed at least ten times. The chain is built from TRBV10-3 and TRBJ2-1; 10 bases are shared with TRBD2. J was trimmed by 1 base and V by 8 bases; bases with no gene match: 8. Germline assignment: CDR1 ENHRY and CDR2 SYGVKD. CDR3 length: 16 amino acids. CDR3 residues: CAIGTDSGRSYNEQFF. DNA for the CDR3: TGTGCCATCGGGACCGATAGCGGGAGGTCCTACAATGAGCAGTTCTTC.

Ten or more counts support this clonotype. CDR3 protein: CASRLGLDNEQFF. The CDR3 coding sequence is TGTGCCAGCAGATTAGGACTAGACAATGAGCAGTTCTTC. This chain connects TRBV5-6 to TRBJ2-1; 7 bases fit TRBD2. The CDR3 sequence is 13 residues long. CDR1 is SGHDT and CDR2 is YYEEEE in the germline V gene. The J segment lost 5 bases and the V segment lost 5 bases, leaving 4 bases of the junction unmatched. Looking up the rest from reference TRBV5-6 and TRBJ2-1 gives the full variable domain: DAGVTQSPTHLIKTRGQQVTLRCSPKSGHDTVSWYQQALGQGPQFIFQYYEEEERQRGNFPDRFSGHQFPNYSSELNVNALLLGDSALYLCASRLGLDNEQFFGPGTRLTVL.

This chain uses TRBV5-4 with TRBJ2-7, with D tentatively TRBD2 (6 bases). From germline, CDR1 is SGHNT and CDR2 YYREEE (reference sequence). The CDR3 loop spans 14 amino acids. Between the trimmed V and J ends, which lost 0 bases and 7 bases, there was a span of 14 bases. The CDR3 region is CASSLGGVTGEQYF. The DNA of the CDR3 is TGTGCCAGCAGCTTGGGCGGGGTGACCGGGGAGCAGTACTTC.

This clonotype came up a few times. The gene calls are TRBV6-6 and TRBJ2-7; a possible D gene is TRBD1 (8 bases). The CDR3 contains 19 residues. Germline V gene data show CDR1 as MNHNY and CDR2 as SVGAGI (reference sequence). Trimming cost V 5 bases and J 6 bases, with 32 bases left between them. The CDR3 DNA reads TGTGCCAGCAGTAGCACGGGGGGCGGGAGACAGGGGCCGGCGGGCGAGCAGTACTTC. This encodes CASSSTGGGRQGPAGEQYF.

A remark on this clonotype: A single base separates this from a much larger clone, so it may be a read error. The chain has TRBV12-3 or TRBV12-4 and TRBJ2-1; 8 positions agree with TRBD2. J gave up 5 bases and V 3 bases, and 15 bases lay outside the gene matches. The CDR3 extends over 18 amino acids. The CDR3 loop reads CASSLNPGREGTHNEQFF. CDR3 nucleotides: TGTGCCAGCAGTTTGAACCCCGGGAGGGAAGGAACTCACAATGAGCAGTTCTTC.

The CDR3 nucleotides are TGTGCCAGTAGGCGGGACGGATACAATGAGCAGTTCTTC. As protein: CASRRDGYNEQFF. The chain couples TRBV19 to TRBJ2-1, with D perhaps TRBD2 (6 bases). Germline CDR1 and CDR2: LNHDA and SQIVND (reference sequence). The CDR3 length is 13 residues. Trimming took off 6 bases at V and 4 bases at J, with 10 bases between the two ends.

The rearrangement joins TRBV20-1 to TRBJ2-1; 10 bases agree with TRBD2. V shed 0 bases and J 8 bases; nucleotides not matched to a gene: 7. CDR3 length equals 15 residues. CDR1 DFQATT and CDR2 SNEGSKA come from the germline V gene (reference sequence). CDR3 protein: CSARDSGGADYEQFF. The CDR3 region has the DNA TGCAGTGCTAGAGACAGCGGGGGGGCCGACTATGAGCAGTTCTTC.

The V gene is TRBV20-1, the J gene TRBJ1-2; D is unresolved. From germline, CDR1 is DFQATT and CDR2 SNEGSKA (reference sequence). V lost 0 bases and J 2 bases, leaving 13 bases between the germline ends. The CDR3 totals 15 residues. CDR3 DNA: TGCAGTGCTAGAGATCTTGACTCAGACAACTATGGCTACACCTTC. Its translation: CSARDLDSDNYGYTF.

In its sample, this clonotype was seen many times. This rearrangement joins TRBV20-1 to TRBJ2-6; 11 bases are a match to TRBD2. This CDR3 region has 16 residues. The germline V gene encodes CDR1 DFQATT and CDR2 SNEGSKA (reference sequence). V lost 5 bases, J lost 2 bases, and 5 bases stayed unmatched. The chain's CDR3 is CSAGALAGAGANVLTF. CDR3 DNA sequence: TGCAGTGCTGGGGCACTAGCGGGAGCTGGGGCCAACGTCCTGACTTTC.

V gene TRBV20-1 combines with J gene TRBJ1-2; 11 bases match TRBD1. The junction had 6 bases not matched to a gene; V was cut back by 5 bases and J by 4 bases. The CDR3 is 14 amino acids. Germline V gene data show CDR1 as DFQATT and CDR2 as SNEGSKA (reference sequence). This CDR3 reads CSAFPGTGGYGYTF. CDR3 nucleotide sequence: TGCAGTGCTTTCCCCGGGACAGGGGGCTATGGCTACACCTTC.

The rearrangement links TRBV12-3 or TRBV12-4 to TRBJ1-4; TRBD1 matches at 7 bases. CDR3 length equals 16 residues. V gave up 5 bases and J gave up 3 bases; unmatched junction bases: 9. The CDR3 nucleotides read TGTGCCAGCAGTACTGGCCGGGACAGACCTAATGAAAAACTGTTTTTT. It specifies CASSTGRDRPNEKLFF.

The rearrangement links TRBV4-3 to TRBJ2-4, with D possibly matching TRBD1 (6 bases). This CDR3 has 17 residues. Germline values: CDR1 LGHNA, CDR2 YSLEER. V lost 1 base and J lost 1, with 14 bases in between. The CDR3 reads CASSQGLQGVAKNIQYF. CDR3 sequence (DNA): TGCGCCAGCAGCCAAGGGCTACAGGGAGTTGCCAAAAACATTCAGTACTTC.

The V and J genes are TRBV19 and TRBJ1-5, with D tentatively TRBD1 (6 bases). The V and J ends lost 1 base and 14 bases respectively, with 18 bases between them. Germline CDR1 reads LNHDA; CDR2 reads SQIVND (reference sequence). CDR3 length: 14 residues. This CDR3 is CASSIAGQDYNEHF. DNA for the CDR3: TGTGCCAGTAGTATAGCGGGACAAGACTACAATGAGCATTTT.

This clonotype was recorded many times. The chain carries TRBV20-1 and TRBJ1-2; D is undetermined. The CDR3 runs 16 residues. Trimming removed 2 bases from V and 8 bases from J, with 24 bases in between. Germline V gene data show CDR1 as DFQATT and CDR2 as SNEGSKA (reference sequence). CDR3 residues: CSARPMRGFGTRGYTF. The CDR3 nucleotides read TGCAGTGCTAGACCTATGCGGGGATTTGGAACTAGAGGCTACACCTTC.

The V and J genes are TRBV7-7 and TRBJ2-5; a possible D gene is TRBD1 (6 bases). Between the trimmed V and J ends, which lost 5 bases and 3 bases, there was a span of 10 bases. The CDR3 runs to 13 residues. CDR1 and CDR2 from the germline V gene are SSHAT and FNYEAQ (reference sequence). The CDR3 DNA reads TGTGCCAGCAGCGGGGGCCCTAAAGAGACCCAGTACTTC. This sequence encodes CASSGGPKETQYF.

Notes on this clonotype: The junction departs from the called germline gene at one end, perhaps through a read error. The chain recombines TRBV11-3 with TRBJ2-5, with 7 bases lining up with TRBD1. This CDR3 is built from 10 residues. CDR1 is SGHNT and CDR2 is YENEEA in the germline V gene. The CDR3 DNA reads as TGTGCCAGCAGCGGGGACAGCCAACTCTTC. Protein product: CASSGDSQLF.

This clonotype was observed at least ten times. The V call is TRBV5-4, the J call TRBJ2-1; D may be TRBD1 or TRBD2 (6 bases each). This CDR3 has 15 residues. V lost 5 bases and J lost 7, with 19 bases in between. CDR1 SGHNT and CDR2 YYREEE come from the germline V gene (reference sequence). CDR3 nucleotide sequence: TGTGCCAGCAGTTCCCCACAGGGAGGTTGGAATGAGCAGTTCTTC. It codes for CASSSPQGGWNEQFF.

The V call is TRBV9, the J call TRBJ1-5, with D hard to call. CDR1 is SGDLS and CDR2 is YYNGEE in the germline V gene. V gave up 3 bases and J gave up 0 bases, with 10 bases separating them. This CDR3 region has 15 residues. The CDR3 spells CASSGGGYSNQPQHF. The DNA for the CDR3 is TGTGCCAGCAGCGGCGGAGGGTATAGCAATCAGCCCCAGCATTTT.